The 18 T cell receptor beta chains reported below all come from one sample, sequenced in a study of breast tumors, draining lymph nodes, adjacent tissues. Breast cancer patients provided tissue from their axillary draining lymph nodes. TCRdb redid the calling of the multiplex PCR reads with MiXCR, one entry per CDR3 protein. The data contain around 140,000 distinct CDR3 sequences, 32% of them singletons. Sequencing input: axillary lymph node tissue. These TCRs come from a female donor with breast cancer. Some clones in this sample may be carry-over from other donors' samples.

At least ten counts were recorded for this clonotype. This CDR3 reads CASSPEPQGMFQPQHF. Written as DNA, the CDR3 is TGTGCCAGCAGTCCAGAGCCACAGGGGATGTTCCAGCCCCAGCATTTT. The V gene is TRBV12-3 or TRBV12-4, the J gene TRBJ1-5; TRBD1 aligns across 7 bases. The trim removed 5 bases at V and 7 bases at J, leaving 14 bases unmatched. The CDR3 sequence is 16 residues long.

This clonotype has a handful of counts. The chain employs TRBV6-2 or TRBV6-3 and TRBJ2-1, with 7 nucleotides matching TRBD2. The V segment lost 5 bases and the J segment 6 bases; nucleotides outside the gene matches: 10. CDR1 is MNHEY and CDR2 is SVGEGT in the germline V gene. The CDR3 consists of 15 residues. The CDR3 spells CASSQGLGSFNEQFF. For the CDR3, the DNA is TGTGCCAGCAGTCAAGGACTAGGTTCATTCAATGAGCAGTTCTTC.

This chain connects TRBV20-1 to TRBJ2-3; 9 bases line up with TRBD1. The J segment lost 9 bases and the V segment lost 5 bases, leaving 15 bases of the junction unmatched. CDR3 length equals 15 residues. CDR1 DFQATT and CDR2 SNEGSKA come from the germline V gene (reference sequence). The CDR3 nucleotides are TGCAGTGCTGCGGCGGGACAGGGAAACACACACACGCAGTATTTT. Translation gives CSAAAGQGNTHTQYF.

This clonotype was recorded many times. The chain is built from TRBV2 and TRBJ2-7; 9 nucleotides match TRBD1. The germline gives CDR1 SNHLY, CDR2 FYNNEI. This CDR3 region has 12 residues. V shed 7 bases and J 4 bases; nucleotides not matched to a gene: 2. The CDR3 loop reads CASKGQGYEQYF. CDR3 bases: TGTGCCAGCAAAGGACAGGGGTACGAGCAGTACTTC.

V is TRBV6-6 and J is TRBJ1-4; tentative D call: TRBD1 (6 bases). Trimming took 5 bases from V and 4 from J, leaving 14 bases between them. The CDR3 consists of 15 residues. Germline CDR1 is MNHNY and CDR2 is SVGAGI (reference sequence). DNA of the CDR3: TGTGCCAGCAGTCACTTGGGGGGCCGTAATGAAAAACTGTTTTTT. The encoded protein is CASSHLGGRNEKLFF.

This clonotype was counted many times. The chain combines TRBV7-9 with TRBJ1-2; TRBD1 matches at 9 bases. J lost 5 bases, V lost 4 bases, and 5 bases had no gene match. Germline V gives CDR1 SEHNR, CDR2 FQNEAQ (reference sequence). The CDR3 extends over 14 amino acids. Written as DNA, the CDR3 is TGTGCCAGCAGCTCGGACAGGGGTGGGTATGGCTACACCTTC. Its protein is CASSSDRGGYGYTF.

This clonotype was detected many times. The chain combines TRBV5-6 with TRBJ2-7; 11 bases are a match to TRBD1. Germline values: CDR1 SGHDT, CDR2 YYEEEE. This CDR3 region has 15 residues. The junction had 7 bases not matched to a gene; V was cut back by 3 bases and J by 5 bases. The CDR3 DNA reads as TGTGCCAGCAGCTCCGGACAGGGGGCCTCTGACGAGCAGTACGTC. Translation gives CASSSGQGASDEQYV.

The genes are TRBV7-2 and TRBJ1-6, with D unclear. Trimming removed 8 bases at V and 4 bases at J, with 0 bases between. In germline, CDR1 is SGHTA, CDR2 FQGNSA. The CDR3 contains 10 residues. The chain's CDR3 is CASYNSPLHF. CDR3 DNA sequence: TGTGCCAGCTATAATTCACCCCTCCACTTT.

This chain links TRBV9 with TRBJ1-3; perhaps TRBD1 as D (5 bases). The CDR3 runs to 16 residues. The germline V gene has CDR1 SGDLS and CDR2 YYNGEE. The V end was cut by 2 bases, the J end by 11 bases, with 23 bases between. CDR3 protein: CASSVRDGHSGDAIYF. CDR3 coding DNA: TGTGCCAGCAGCGTCCGGGACGGGCACTCTGGAGACGCCATATATTTT.

The chain couples TRBV5-4 to TRBJ1-1; no clear D gene. The CDR3 has 13 residues. Germline CDR1 is SGHNT and CDR2 is YYREEE (reference sequence). Trimming stripped 1 base from V and 2 bases from J, with 6 bases between. The CDR3 DNA is TGTGCCAGCAGCTTGAGGAGTAACACTGAAGCTTTCTTT. Its protein product is CASSLRSNTEAFF.

The chain is built from TRBV12-3 or TRBV12-4 and TRBJ2-5; TRBD2 agrees at 7 bases. The CDR3 runs 15 residues. V was clipped by 1 base and J by 7 bases; unmatched bases: 9. CDR3 protein: CASSLGEGSLRTQYF. The CDR3 region has the DNA TGTGCCAGCAGTTTAGGGGAGGGGTCTCTTCGGACCCAGTACTTC.

With regard to this clonotype: This sequence may be a read error, since a much larger clone differs from it by one base. The chain links TRBV11-1 to TRBJ2-5; D possibly corresponds to TRBD1 (6 bases). The V and J ends lost 2 bases and 3 bases respectively, with 13 bases between them. The CDR3 consists of 15 residues. Per the germline V gene, CDR1 is SGHAT and CDR2 is FQDESV (reference sequence). DNA for the CDR3: TGTGCCAGCAGCTTACGGACAGAAACCGAAGAGACCCAGTACTTC. Amino acid sequence: CASSLRTETEETQYF.

This clonotype has only one observation. A much larger clonotype is one base distant, so this may be a read error. V usage is TRBV5-1 and J usage is TRBJ2-1, with a weak D call TRBD1 (5 bases). CDR1 and CDR2 (germline): SGHRS, YFSETQ. The CDR3 sequence is 14 residues long. The CDR3 coding sequence is TGTGCCAGCAGCCAGCAGAGACAGTACAATGAGCAGTTATTC. Encoded protein: CASSQQRQYNEQLF.

At least ten counts were recorded for this clonotype. The chain carries TRBV3-1 and TRBJ2-7; weak D call: TRBD2 (7 bases). Germline V CDR1 and CDR2: LGHDT, YNNKEL (reference sequence). The CDR3 loop spans 14 amino acids. The ends were cut back, 4 bases at V and 3 bases at J, with 13 bases in the middle. The CDR3 DNA is TGTGCCAGCAGCCCAGGGGAGGGGGACTACGAGCAGTACTTC. It translates to CASSPGEGDYEQYF.

The chain joins TRBV25-1 to TRBJ2-7; 7 bases map to TRBD1. Germline CDR1 and CDR2: MGHDK and SYGVNS. The CDR3 is 16 residues long. The V segment lost 4 bases and the J segment 3 bases; nucleotides outside the gene matches: 12. The CDR3 loop is CASSGPRDSSFYEQYF. The CDR3 DNA reads as TGTGCCAGCAGTGGACCCCGGGACAGTTCTTTCTACGAGCAGTACTTC.

With regard to this clonotype: The junction departs from the called germline gene at one end, perhaps through a read error. V gene TRBV20-1 combines with J gene TRBJ2-1; no clear D. The CDR3 has 13 amino acids. Germline lookup yields CDR1 DFQATT and CDR2 SNEGSKA (reference sequence). The CDR3 nucleotides read TGCAGTTGCACTGGCGGACCTTACAATGAGCAGTTTTTC. The encoded protein is CSCTGGPYNEQFF.

This clonotype has a count of ten or more. The chain links TRBV24-1 to TRBJ2-1; 8 positions agree with TRBD2. The CDR3 contains 14 residues. Germline trimming cut 5 bases from V and 6 bases from J; bases unmatched to any gene: 5. Per germline, CDR1 KGHDR and CDR2 SFDVKD. The CDR3 DNA reads as TGTGCCACCAGTGTTCGGGGACTAGTCAATGAGCAGTTCTTC. It yields the protein CATSVRGLVNEQFF.

This clonotype showed up many times. The chain uses TRBV2 and TRBJ1-2, with no clear D. The germline V gene has CDR1 SNHLY and CDR2 FYNNEI. The CDR3 spans 13 residues. V was shortened by 6 bases and J by 8 bases, with 16 bases between the two germline ends. CDR3 in DNA: TGTGCCAGCAGCTCAATACTTTCCTCAGGCTACACCTTC. This encodes CASSSILSSGYTF.